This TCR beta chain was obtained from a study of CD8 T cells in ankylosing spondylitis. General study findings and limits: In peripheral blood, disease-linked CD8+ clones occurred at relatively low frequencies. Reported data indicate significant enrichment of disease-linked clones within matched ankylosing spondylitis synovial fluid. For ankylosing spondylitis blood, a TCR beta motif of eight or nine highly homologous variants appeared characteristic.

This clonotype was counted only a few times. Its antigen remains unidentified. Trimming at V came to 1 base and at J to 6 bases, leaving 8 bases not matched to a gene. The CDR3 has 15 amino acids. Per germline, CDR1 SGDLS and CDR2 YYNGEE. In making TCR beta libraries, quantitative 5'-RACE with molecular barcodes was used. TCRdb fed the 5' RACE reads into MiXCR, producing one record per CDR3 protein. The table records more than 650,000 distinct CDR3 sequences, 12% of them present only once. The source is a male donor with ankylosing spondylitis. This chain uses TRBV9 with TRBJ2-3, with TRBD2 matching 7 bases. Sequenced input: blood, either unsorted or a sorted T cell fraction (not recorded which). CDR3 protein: CASSVRGREADTQYF. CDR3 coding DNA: TGTGCCAGCAGCGTAAGAGGTCGGGAGGCCGATACGCAGTATTTT.